Described below is a single T cell receptor (beta chain) sequence and its context. What this receptor recognizes is not known. No base quality information exists; no much larger clone differs at one position. The data originate from a study of PD-L1 blockade in urothelial cancer (dated by TCRdb to the late 2010s). Regarding the study in general: All patients started therapy around 2014 and received atezolizumab 1,200 mg intravenously every 3 weeks. About 85% of the roughly 30 patients were males with bladder-origin urothelial cancer, and about 65% of the roughly 30 reported a prior smoking history. An ECOG performance status of 0 or 1 was recorded for the patients, and 0 to 3 prior chemotherapy regimens had been received by the patients. Blood samples were analyzed at 3 weeks after treatment start (second dose) and at 6 weeks after treatment start. Blood samples gave median yields of approximately 130,000 T cells and some 80,000 unique TCRs, along with a median clonality of around 0.08. Somatic, immune and clinical correlates of response to PD-L1 blockade with atezolizumab in urothelial cancer were the focus of an exploratory multi-omic analysis. Pretreatment tumor samples, along with matched peripheral blood collected serially before and after atezolizumab treatment, underwent TCR sequencing. Progression-free survival longer than 6 months counted as durable clinical benefit, and TCR features were additionally tested against both progression-free and overall survival. In the same patients, pretreatment tumors underwent whole exome sequencing and RNA sequencing in addition to TCR sequencing. Durable clinical benefit was achieved by nine patients but not by the remaining 20. Pretreatment blood TCR-seq was available for about 27 patients, at least one posttreatment blood collection was obtained for about 24 patients, and tumor TCR-seq was available for about 24 patients. Results and caveats for the whole study, not just this receptor: Because the sample size was small (n ≈ 28) and many of the analyses were exploratory, the results are meant to be hypothesis-generating. Greater expansion of tumor-associated TCR clones in peripheral blood 3 weeks after the start of treatment was observed in patients with durable benefit (n ≈ 22, p = 0.022). Improved progression-free and overall survival was associated with having pretreatment peripheral blood TCR clonality below the median.

Synthetic TCR analog templates were spiked into each PCR to estimate absolute template abundance from read counts. The immunoSEQ assay was used to amplify TCRbeta CDR3 regions from genomic DNA with bias-controlled V and J gene primers. Sequencing of rearranged TCRbeta segments was done at approximately 20X coverage. Concerning the study's data processing: Clustering was used to correct sequencing errors, and CDR3s were annotated against IMGT to assign V, D and J genes. Out-of-frame and stop-codon sequences were excluded, and only productive TCRbeta rearrangements were used in downstream analyses. Clonality was computed as one minus Shannon entropy normalized by the log of the number of unique productive sequences. Fisher's exact test with Benjamini-Hochberg correction, at a threshold of adjusted p below 0.01, was used to find clones that differed between time points or between blood and tumor. TCRdb took this table from immuneACCESS and kept in-frame rearrangements with V and J called. Such tables lack part of the clones; where checked against another copy, unresolved V genes explain under half of the gap, and the rest is unexplained. V, J and clone size reflect that table, while D and trimming were determined from the DNA. In all, the sample holds roughly 21,000 clones, and roughly 90% of those were seen once. Roughly 15% of the sample goes to the ten largest clones.

A total of roughly 30 patients with locally advanced or metastatic urothelial carcinoma, treated at Memorial Sloan Kettering on a trial protocol, made up the cohort. Peripheral blood mononuclear cells were collected pretreatment and during treatment, with between 1 and 8 total time points obtained per patient. The Qiagen DNeasy Blood extraction kit was used to purify genomic DNA from total PBMCs and tumor samples. PBMCs were collected pretreatment and during treatment, and were isolated and stored as previously described. Trimming removed 0 bases from V and 2 bases from J, leaving 9 bases between the germline ends. Per the germline V gene (reference sequence), SGHKS is the CDR1 and YYEKEE is the CDR2. The CDR3 covers 14 residues, taking in both the cysteine and the phenylalanine. Of all the DNA, just the CDR3 is kept, 42 bases in frame from base 1.

The material was PBMCs, obtained around atezolizumab (anti-PD-L1) treatment. The V and J genes are TRBV5-5 and TRBJ2-7, with no confident D gene call. This TCR derives from a woman in her sixties or seventies with urothelial cancer. The CDR3 region has the sequence CASSLAGFPYEQYF. The nucleotides read TGTGCCAGCAGCTTGGCCGGGTTTCCCTACGAGCAGTACTTC.